This record concerns one T cell receptor (beta chain) sequence. Antigen specificity is unknown. These data come from a study of T cells expressing NK-cell markers. About the research overall: Sorted CD3+CD56-NKG2C+, CD3+CD56+NKG2C- and CD3+CD56+NKG2C+ T cells were the source of the TCR beta repertoires.

This CDR3 has 14 residues. Germline V gene lookup returns CDR1 MNHEY and CDR2 SMNVEV (reference sequence). General study findings and limits: CD8+ T cells in 5 or 6 donors included dominant NKG2C+ clonotypes at 1.0-7.0%. In a few donors, dominant clonotypes made up about 25-60.1% of CD3+CD56-NKG2C+ cells.

TCRdb reanalyzed the 5' RACE reads, giving one entry per CDR3 protein sequence and no DNA. This table lists 300,000 to 450,000 distinct CDR3 sequences. The sequenced sample consisted of blood T cells: a sorted CD56 or NKG2C T cell subset, CD4+ or CD8+ T cells, or bulk PBMC T cells (not recorded which). The TCR comes from a man aged 18-70 years in good health. The gene calls are TRBV27 and TRBJ2-5. CDR3 residues: CASSLYGFQETQYF.